This T cell receptor beta chain is from a study of T cell clonotyping in hematopoietic cell transplantation. This clone was seen only a few times. No antigen is known for it. Study-level findings and limits: Few recipient clonotypes overlapped donors; over 95% were de novo at given depth.

Germline V gives CDR1 LNHDA, CDR2 SQIVND (reference sequence). Trimming left V 1 base short and J 3 bases short, with 15 bases between. The CDR3 totals 16 residues. Sequenced by immunoSEQ multiplex PCR; TCRdb stores in-frame clones only, minus some. The profile covers 2,000 or so clones, with about 90% appearing a single time and more than 7% taken by the ten largest. This receptor was obtained from a male patient younger than 35 who had an allogeneic stem cell transplant from a related donor, so the T cells may come from the graft donor. Some clones in this sample may be carry-over from other donors' samples. Sample: PBMCs, taken at the time of graft-versus-host disease after allogeneic stem cell transplant. The chain couples TRBV19 to TRBJ1-2; D remains unclear. The CDR3 sequence is CASSIVGVFVYYGYTF. CDR3 bases: TGTGCCAGTAGTATAGTCGGGGTATTCGTCTACTATGGCTACACCTTC.